The 18 T cell receptor beta chains below come from one sample, sequenced in a study of Tregs in tolerant kidney transplant recipients. Assay: immunoSEQ multiplex PCR; the TCRdb copy retains only in-frame clones and omits some. The sample lists about 87,000 clones; approximately 94% were seen once. The starting material was CD4+ T cells from blood, obtained before the transplant. The source is a human donor who received a combined kidney and bone marrow transplant.

The chain couples TRBV28 to TRBJ2-5; TRBD2 matches at 14 bases. V lost 7 bases, J lost 4 bases, and 14 bases stayed unmatched. This CDR3 has 18 residues. Germline CDR1 reads MDHEN; CDR2 reads SYDVKM. CDR3 DNA: TGTGCCAGCAACCGATTCGGACTAGCGGGGGGCCGTGGAGAGACCCAGTACTTC. Translation gives CASNRFGLAGGRGETQYF.

The chain carries TRBV6-5 and TRBJ2-6; D is ambiguous. This CDR3 spans 16 amino acids. The V gene's germline CDR1 is MNHEY and CDR2 SVGAGI. The ends were cut back, 0 bases at V and 0 bases at J, with 6 bases in the middle. For the CDR3, the DNA is TGTGCCAGCAGTTACTCGCCGAGCTCTGGGGCCAACGTCCTGACTTTC. This sequence encodes CASSYSPSSGANVLTF.

The chain couples TRBV5-1 to TRBJ2-5, with a possible D match to TRBD2 (6 bases). Trimming took off 4 bases at V and 4 bases at J, with 14 bases between the two ends. The CDR3 sequence is 14 residues long. Germline V gives CDR1 SGHRS, CDR2 YFSETQ. CDR3 DNA sequence: TGCGCCAGCAGCCCCGGGACTTCCCGAGAGACCCAGTACTTC. Encoded protein: CASSPGTSRETQYF.

This chain connects TRBV9 to TRBJ2-5, with 9 bases matching TRBD2. V dropped 4 bases and J dropped 4; count of bases not matched to a gene: 17. The CDR3 sequence is 18 residues long. CDR1 is SGDLS and CDR2 is YYNGEE in the germline V gene. The CDR3 DNA is TGTGCCAGCAGCCCAACCCTGAGCGGGAGGACCGAGGGAGAGACCCAGTACTTC. Protein product: CASSPTLSGRTEGETQYF.

The V gene is TRBV15, the J gene TRBJ2-3, with 9 bases fitting TRBD1. Per germline, CDR1 LNHNV and CDR2 YYDKDF (reference sequence). The ends lost 5 bases at V and 1 base at J; junction bases unmatched: 10. The CDR3 has 17 amino acids. CDR3 region: CATSLGTGFSGTDTQYF. The CDR3 nucleotides are TGTGCCACCAGCCTAGGGACAGGGTTTTCCGGCACAGATACGCAGTATTTT.

The chain has TRBV5-1 and TRBJ2-7; 12 nucleotides agree with TRBD2. CDR1 SGHRS and CDR2 YFSETQ come from the germline V gene. Trimming cost V 4 bases and J 4 bases; bases outside gene matches: 12. The CDR3 has 17 amino acids. The CDR3 region has the DNA TGCGCCAGCAGCGCTGGACTAGCGGGAACCGTGGAGTACGAGCAGTACTTC. This encodes CASSAGLAGTVEYEQYF. Together with reference TRBV5-1 and TRBJ2-7, the CDR3 gives the full variable domain: KAGVTQTPRYLIKTRGQQVTLSCSPISGHRSVSWYQQTPGQGLQFLFEYFSETQRNKGNFPGRFSGRQFSNSRSEMNVSTLELGDSALYLCASSAGLAGTVEYEQYFGPGTRLTVT.

The chain carries TRBV19 and TRBJ1-2; 10 bases are a match to TRBD1. Germline CDR1 and CDR2: LNHDA and SQIVND (reference sequence). The CDR3 has 14 amino acids. V trimming: 6 bases; J trimming: 3 bases; junction bases outside the gene matches: 4. DNA of the CDR3: TGTGCCAGTAGCCCGACAGGGGGCTACTATGGCTACACCTTC. It yields the protein CASSPTGGYYGYTF. Complete variable domain (other parts from reference TRBV19 and TRBJ1-2): DGGITQSPKYLFRKEGQNVTLSCEQNLNHDAMYWYRQDPGQGLRLIYYSQIVNDFQKGDIAEGYSVSREKKESFPLTVTSAQKNPTAFYLCASSPTGGYYGYTFGSGTRLTVV.

V is TRBV7-9 and J is TRBJ2-1; TRBD2 might be the D (5 bases). The length of the CDR3 is 19 residues. Trimming pared 5 bases from V and 3 bases from J, leaving 26 bases between. The germline gives CDR1 SEHNR, CDR2 FQNEAQ (reference sequence). The CDR3 region is CASSLGSSGRLRIYNEQFF. The CDR3 DNA reads as TGTGCCAGCAGCCTAGGTTCCTCGGGAAGATTGAGAATCTACAATGAGCAGTTCTTC.

The CDR3 DNA sequence: TGTGCCTGGAGTAGATACTCCTTCGCCTTCGCTGGAAACACCATATATTTT. It translates to CAWSRYSFAFAGNTIYF. The rearrangement joins TRBV30 to TRBJ1-3, with D unclear. Germline CDR1 reads GTSNPN; CDR2 reads SVGIG (reference sequence). CDR3 size: 17 residues. Trimming took 2 bases from V and 2 from J, leaving 19 bases between them.

The chain joins TRBV20-1 to TRBJ1-2; D call uncertain. The germline gives CDR1 DFQATT, CDR2 SNEGSKA (reference sequence). The CDR3 length is 9 residues. V dropped 4 bases and J dropped 9 bases, with 6 bases sitting between them. The DNA of the CDR3 is TGCAGTGCTATCAAGCGCTACACCTTC. This translates into CSAIKRYTF.

The gene calls are TRBV5-4 and TRBJ2-5; 7 nucleotides line up with TRBD1. Losses at the gene ends were 4 bases for V and 5 bases for J; bases not matched to a gene: 5. This CDR3 is built from 13 residues. Germline lookup yields CDR1 SGHNT and CDR2 YYREEE (reference sequence). This chain's CDR3 is CASSTDRRETQYF. As DNA, the CDR3 is TGTGCCAGCAGCACGGACAGGCGGGAGACCCAGTACTTC.

The chain carries TRBV27 and TRBJ2-7; weak D call: TRBD2 (5 bases). Germline values: CDR1 MNHEY, CDR2 SMNVEV (reference sequence). The CDR3 contains 14 residues. The V end was cut by 3 bases, the J end by 2 bases, with 11 bases between. The CDR3 sequence: CASSLGLAPYEQYF. The CDR3 nucleotides are TGTGCCAGCAGTTTGGGCCTAGCCCCCTACGAGCAGTACTTC.

The V call is TRBV10-2, the J call TRBJ2-7; D gene uncertain. The CDR3 contains 17 residues. V was cut by 5 bases and J by 4 bases, with 24 bases left in between. Germline lookup yields CDR1 WSHSY and CDR2 SAAADI. The CDR3 spells CASSSFGPTLGDYEQYF. The CDR3 DNA sequence: TGCGCCAGCAGTTCTTTTGGGCCCACACTTGGCGATTACGAGCAGTACTTC.

This chain uses TRBV6-4 with TRBJ2-4; 14 bases align to TRBD2. CDR3 length: 17 residues. The germline gives CDR1 MRHNA, CDR2 SNTAGT. The V gene end was trimmed by 6 bases and the J gene end by 3 bases; junction bases not matched to a gene: 7. CDR3 residues: CASSRGLAGGVKNIQYF. The DNA of the CDR3 is TGTGCCAGCAGCCGCGGACTAGCGGGGGGCGTCAAAAACATTCAGTACTTC.

CDR3 in DNA: TGTGCCAGTACCGAAGACAGGATGGCACGCGGGGAGCTGTTTTTT. Its protein is CASTEDRMARGELFF. J is TRBJ2-2 and V is TRBV19, with D maybe TRBD1 (6 bases). V was trimmed by 7 bases and J by 7 bases, leaving 19 bases between them. The CDR3 loop spans 15 amino acids. Germline V CDR1 and CDR2: LNHDA, SQIVND (reference sequence).

This chain connects TRBV28 to TRBJ2-4; 9 bases align to TRBD1. Germline-derived CDR1 and CDR2 are MDHEN and SYDVKM. The CDR3 consists of 16 residues. After removal of 7 bases from V and 12 bases from J, the junction contained 19 bases not matched to a gene. CDR3 amino acids: CASTPDLGQGGGGQYF. CDR3 bases: TGTGCCAGCACCCCCGACTTGGGACAGGGAGGAGGAGGTCAGTACTTC.

The genes are TRBV7-6 and TRBJ1-2, with 7 bases fitting TRBD1. V shed 5 bases and J 7 bases; nucleotides not matched to a gene: 10. This CDR3 has 14 amino acids. CDR1 SGHVS and CDR2 FNYEAQ come from the germline V gene. DNA of the CDR3: TGTGCCAGCAGCCCTACAACAGGGGAGGCTGGCTACACCTTC. Its translation: CASSPTTGEAGYTF.

As to this clone: Other DNA sequences from this sample encode an identical CDR3 as well. J is TRBJ2-1 and V is TRBV5-1, with 9 bases lining up with TRBD2. Germline V gene data show CDR1 as SGHRS and CDR2 as YFSETQ. V lost 0 bases, J lost 4 bases, and 2 bases stayed unmatched. This CDR3 has 15 residues. The CDR3 DNA sequence: TGCGCCAGCAGCTTGGAAACTAGCGGGTACAATGAGCAGTTCTTC. Translated: CASSLETSGYNEQFF.